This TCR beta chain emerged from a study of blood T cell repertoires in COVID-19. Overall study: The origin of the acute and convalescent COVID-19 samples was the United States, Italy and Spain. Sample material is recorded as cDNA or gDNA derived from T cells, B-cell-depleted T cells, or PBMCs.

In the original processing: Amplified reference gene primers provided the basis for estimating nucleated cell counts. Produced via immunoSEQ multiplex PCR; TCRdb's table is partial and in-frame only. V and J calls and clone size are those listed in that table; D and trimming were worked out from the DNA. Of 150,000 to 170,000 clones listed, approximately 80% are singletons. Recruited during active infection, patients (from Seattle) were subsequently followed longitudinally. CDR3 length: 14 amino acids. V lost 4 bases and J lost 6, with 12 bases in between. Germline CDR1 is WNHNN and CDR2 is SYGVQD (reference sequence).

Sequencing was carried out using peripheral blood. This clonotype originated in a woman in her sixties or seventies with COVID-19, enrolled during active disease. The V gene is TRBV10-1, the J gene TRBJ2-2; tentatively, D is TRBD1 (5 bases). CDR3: CASSGQGTAGELFF. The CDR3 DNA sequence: TGCGCCAGCAGTGGGCAGGGTACGGCCGGGGAGCTGTTTTTT.